This T cell receptor beta chain was recorded in a study of CD8+ T cells in alopecia areata. TCR sequencing used cDNA made by reverse transcription of extracted RNA. Sequenced by immunoSEQ multiplex PCR; TCRdb stores in-frame clones only, minus some. This sample has 100,000 to 150,000 clones, with around 63% found just once. Specified treatment: oral pan-JAK inhibitor, 5-10 mg twice daily. A FACSAria was used to sort CD4+ and CD8+ T cells. These cells came from PBMCs. V gave up 3 bases and J gave up 4 bases, with 10 bases separating them. The CDR3 totals 13 residues. Germline CDR1 is SGDLS and CDR2 is YYNGEE. Worth noting for this clone: Its specificity is not known.

Study-wide results and caveats: Normal skin contains resident alphabeta T cells, and these are also sequenced in scalp samples.

Material: CD4+ T cells sorted from blood, obtained at week 4, from a patient treated with tofacitinib. This TCR came from a human donor with alopecia areata. The chain joins TRBV9 to TRBJ1-1; no reliable D call. The CDR3 region is CASSERAATEAFF. The CDR3 DNA reads as TGTGCCAGCAGCGAAAGGGCAGCCACTGAAGCTTTCTTT. The variable domain in full, completed from reference TRBV9 and TRBJ1-1, reads DSGVTQTPKHLITATGQRVTLRCSPRSGDLSVYWYQQSLDQGLQFLIQYYNGEERAKGNILERFSAQQFPDLHSELNLSSLELGDSALYFCASSERAATEAFFGQGTRLTVV.